The clone carrying this TCR beta chain was picked up many times. The antigen is not known. This record belongs to a study of post-analysis software for immune sequencing data. V lost 4 bases, J lost 7 bases, and 8 bases lay in between. The germline CDR1 and CDR2 sequences are MGHDK and SYGVNS. The CDR3 length is 11 residues. Included in the TCR beta cDNA libraries were unique molecular identifiers. One entry per CDR3 protein, called by TCRdb with MiXCR from the PCR reads. The table records over 700,000 distinct CDR3 sequences, roughly 29% of them present only once. Notes on the study in general: Included in a set of four or five TRBV segments more frequent in patients than controls were TRBV5-6, TRBV5-1 and TRBV20-1.

The sequenced material came from blood. The V call is TRBV25-1, the J call TRBJ2-7; a possible D gene is TRBD1 (5 bases). The receptor's source is a girl under 18 with multiple sclerosis. The CDR3 spells CASSVGLEQYF. The CDR3 coding sequence is TGTGCCAGCAGTGTGGGGCTGGAGCAGTACTTC.